This is a list of T cell receptor beta chains from one sample in a study of cytomegalovirus exposure and HLA in healthy donors. The repertoire was sequenced with immunoSEQ multiplex PCR; TCRdb's copy has only in-frame clones and lacks some. This table has 210,000 or so clones, 78% appearing once. The sequenced sample was PBMCs. These receptors all stem from a boy between 10 and 17 years old in good health and CMV-seronegative. CDR3s include the opening cysteine and the closing phenylalanine or tryptophan. A D gene is named only where the DNA matches it firmly. Not every row has a clone size; where given, it reads once, few, many or a size class.

>TRBD1|TRBV11-1|TRBJ2-1|.
CASRRQGANNEQFF
TGTGCCAGCAGAAGACAGGGGGCGAACAATGAGCAGTTCTTC
>.|TRBV30|TRBJ1-3|once
CAWMPPGGNTIYF
TGTGCCTGGATGCCCCCGGGAGGGAACACCATATATTTT
>TRBD1|TRBV30|TRBJ2-2|.
CAWSYRGGAGELFF
TGTGCCTGGAGCTACAGGGGTGGGGCCGGGGAGCTGTTTTTT
>TRBD1|TRBV2|TRBJ2-3|.
CASSRQGRTDTQYF
TGTGCCAGCAGCAGACAGGGTCGCACAGATACGCAGTATTTT
>.|TRBV5-1|TRBJ2-2|.
CASSLAQGSVNTGELFF
TGCGCCAGCAGCTTGGCTCAGGGATCTGTAAACACCGGGGAGCTGTTTTTT
>.|TRBV2|TRBJ1-3|.
CASSRIRQGWDTIYF
TGTGCCAGCAGTCGTATCCGGCAGGGTTGGGACACCATATATTTT
>.|TRBV6-5|TRBJ2-3|.
CASSSGLTDTQYF
TGTGCCAGCAGTTCCGGACTCACAGATACGCAGTATTTT
>.|TRBV19|TRBJ2-7|.
CASSIRQDTYEQYF
TGTGCCAGTAGTATTAGACAGGATACCTACGAGCAGTACTTC
>TRBD1|TRBV6-6|TRBJ1-5|.
CASRITRGSNQPQHF
TGTGCCAGCAGAATTACCAGGGGGAGCAATCAGCCCCAGCATTTT
>TRBD2|TRBV19|TRBJ2-1|.
CASSIVGRGNEQFF
TGTGCCAGTAGTATCGTGGGGCGGGGGAATGAGCAGTTCTTC
>TRBD2|TRBV11-3|TRBJ2-5|.
CASTNRTRHETQYF
TGTGCCAGCACCAATAGGACTAGACATGAGACCCAGTACTTC
>.|TRBV29-1|TRBJ1-2|.
CSVGREGDYGYTF
TGCAGCGTTGGGCGGGAAGGGGACTATGGCTACACCTTC
>.|TRBV29-1|TRBJ1-1|.
CSVEVQPLEAFF
TGCAGCGTTGAAGTACAGCCACTGGAAGCTTTCTTT
>TRBD1|TRBV7-8|TRBJ2-7|.
CASSGDRDEQYF
TGTGCCAGCAGCGGGGACAGGGACGAGCAGTACTTC
>.|TRBV5-1|TRBJ2-1|.
CASSLELGGGGGYNEQFF
TGCGCCAGCAGCTTGGAATTGGGTGGGGGGGGCGGGTACAATGAGCAGTTCTTC
>.|TRBV30|TRBJ1-5|once
CAWSGQASNQPQHF
TGTGCCTGGAGTGGACAGGCGAGCAATCAGCCCCAGCATTTT
>.|TRBV5-1|TRBJ2-7|few
CASSLRGGEYEQYF
TGCGCCAGCAGCTTGAGGGGCGGGGAATACGAGCAGTACTTC
>.|TRBV12-5|TRBJ1-1|.
CASGLRDTEAFF
TGTGCTAGTGGTTTGCGAGACACTGAAGCTTTCTTT
>TRBD1|TRBV5-1|TRBJ1-2|.
CASSAGQGTDGYTF
TGCGCCAGCAGCGCGGGACAGGGGACCGATGGCTACACCTTC
>TRBD1|TRBV7-9|TRBJ2-1|.
CASSLDRGQGTYNEQFF
TGTGCCAGCAGCTTAGATAGAGGACAGGGGACCTACAATGAGCAGTTCTTC
>.|TRBV18|TRBJ1-1|.
CASSIRGQNTEAFF
TGTGCCAGCTCCATTCGTGGACAGAACACTGAAGCTTTCTTT
>TRBD2|TRBV5-1|TRBJ2-5|once
CASSLASGGLQETQYF
TGCGCCAGCAGCTTGGCTAGCGGGGGGCTTCAAGAGACCCAGTACTTC
>.|TRBV10-2|TRBJ2-1|.
CASSEQGNEQFF
TGCGCCAGCAGTGAGCAGGGGAATGAGCAGTTCTTC
>TRBD2|TRBV29-1|TRBJ2-3|.
CSAPGRGGIADTQYF
TGCAGCGCCCCGGGACGGGGGGGCATCGCAGATACGCAGTATTTT
>.|TRBV6-5|TRBJ1-2|.
CASSYSQGQSGYTF
TGCGCCAGCAGTTACTCGCAGGGGCAGTCTGGCTACACCTTC
>TRBD1|TRBV19|TRBJ1-6|.
CASSIRDRGRPLHF
TGTGCCAGTAGTATCCGGGACAGGGGGAGGCCCCTCCACTTT
>.|TRBV29-1|TRBJ2-7|.
CSAGGSSYEQYF
TGCAGCGCGGGCGGGTCCTCCTACGAGCAGTACTTC
>TRBD1|TRBV19|TRBJ2-5|.
CASSGGGFRDRGLGKRETQYF
TGTGCCAGTAGTGGGGGGGGGTTCCGGGACAGGGGGCTGGGAAAGAGAGAGACCCAGTACTTC
>TRBD2|TRBV10-1|TRBJ2-5|.
CASGSGLAGVETQYF
TGCGCCAGCGGGAGTGGCCTAGCGGGAGTGGAGACCCAGTACTTC
>TRBD1|TRBV27|TRBJ1-5|.
CASSSRDRGNQPQHF
TGTGCCAGCAGTTCCCGGGACAGGGGGAATCAGCCCCAGCATTTT
>.|TRBV19|TRBJ1-2|.
CASSSPGGGPYGYTF
TGTGCCAGTAGCTCTCCGGGAGGGGGACCTTATGGCTACACCTTC
>TRBD1|TRBV27|TRBJ2-7|.
CASSFSAGGRYEQYF
TGTGCCAGCAGTTTCTCGGCAGGGGGACGCTACGAGCAGTACTTC
>TRBD1|TRBV9|TRBJ2-4|.
CASSVETGEAKNIQYF
TGTGCCAGCAGCGTAGAGACAGGGGAGGCCAAAAACATTCAGTACTTC
>.|TRBV18|TRBJ2-1|.
CASSPQTGAGEQFF
TGTGCCAGCTCTCCGCAGACGGGAGCAGGTGAGCAGTTCTTC
>.|TRBV4-1|TRBJ1-3|.
CASSQGPFRTGNSGNTIYF
TGCGCCAGCAGCCAAGGTCCTTTCAGAACAGGGAACTCTGGAAACACCATATATTTT
>.|TRBV6-5|TRBJ2-7|once
CASSYPFPPYEQYF
TGTGCCAGCAGTTACCCGTTCCCCCCCTACGAGCAGTACTTC
>TRBD1|TRBV5-4|TRBJ1-2|.
CASSPREGAAAGYTF
TGTGCCAGCAGCCCCCGGGAGGGGGCGGCTGCTGGCTACACCTTC
>TRBD1|TRBV27|TRBJ2-7|.
CASSLGQGMYEQYF
TGTGCCAGCAGTTTAGGACAGGGAATGTACGAGCAGTACTTC
>.|TRBV19|TRBJ2-3|.
CASSSTDSFTDTQYF
TGTGCCAGTAGTTCGACAGATTCCTTCACAGATACGCAGTATTTT
>TRBD2|TRBV5-4|TRBJ2-2|few
CASSPGAGGFGGELFF
TGTGCCAGCAGCCCAGGTGCGGGGGGGTTTGGCGGGGAGCTGTTTTTT
>TRBD1|TRBV27|TRBJ1-3|.
CASSRTGVGNTIYF
TGTGCCAGCAGTCGGACAGGGGTTGGAAACACCATATATTTT
>.|TRBV5-6|TRBJ1-1|.
CASSLGYRRGTEAFF
TGTGCCAGCAGCTTGGGTTATAGAAGGGGCACTGAAGCTTTCTTT
>.|TRBV13|TRBJ1-2|once
CASTWGRVNYGYTF
TGTGCCAGCACTTGGGGCAGGGTTAACTATGGCTACACCTTC
>.|TRBV29-1|TRBJ2-1|few
CSVTGQDYNEQFF
TGCAGCGTGACAGGTCAGGACTACAATGAGCAGTTCTTC
>.|TRBV30|TRBJ2-7|.
CAWSSGSRLGEQYF
TGTGCCTGGAGCTCAGGGTCTCGATTGGGAGAGCAGTACTTC
>TRBD1|TRBV7-2|TRBJ2-2|.
CASSLDLPGGTGELFF
TGTGCCAGCAGCTTAGATCTGCCAGGGGGCACCGGGGAGCTGTTTTTT
>TRBD1|TRBV7-9|TRBJ1-3|once
CASSPLQGAFGNTIYF
TGTGCCAGCAGCCCCCTACAGGGGGCTTTTGGAAACACCATATATTTT
>.|TRBV4-1|TRBJ2-1|few
CASSQAEGPYNEQFF
TGCGCCAGCAGCCAAGCGGAGGGCCCCTACAATGAGCAGTTCTTC
>TRBD2|TRBV6-5|TRBJ2-5|.
CASSYPGQGGHETQYF
TGTGCCAGCAGTTACCCGGGGCAGGGAGGGCATGAGACCCAGTACTTC
>.|TRBV5-6|TRBJ1-2|.
CASSPIAREYGYTF
TGTGCCAGCAGCCCCATCGCAAGAGAATATGGCTACACCTTC
>.|TRBV21-1|TRBJ2-7|.
CASSEDRSGPKPHEQYF
TGTGCCAGCAGCGAAGACAGATCCGGCCCTAAACCCCACGAGCAGTACTTC
>TRBD1|TRBV30|TRBJ2-1|few
CAYGTGVYNEQFF
TGTGCGTACGGGACAGGGGTTTACAATGAGCAGTTCTTC
>.|TRBV10-1|TRBJ1-2|once
CASSESGGGTYGYTF
TGCGCCAGCAGTGAGTCCGGTGGGGGGACCTATGGCTACACCTTC
>.|TRBV5-6|TRBJ2-7|few
CASSLGAAGTLTYEQYF
TGTGCCAGCAGCTTGGGGGCCGCCGGGACTTTGACCTACGAGCAGTACTTC
>.|TRBV6-9|TRBJ1-4|.
CAGAPNEKLFF
TGTGCCGGAGCCCCTAATGAAAAACTGTTTTTT
>.|TRBV30|TRBJ1-1|.
CAWSVLYRGANTEAFF
TGTGCCTGGAGTGTACTATACCGGGGGGCTAACACTGAAGCTTTCTTT
>.|TRBV7-9|TRBJ2-2|once
CASSPGITNTGELFF
TGTGCCAGCAGCCCGGGTATAACAAACACCGGGGAGCTGTTTTTT
>.|TRBV13|TRBJ2-7|.
CASSFAYEQYF
TGTGCCAGCAGCTTCGCCTACGAGCAGTACTTC
>TRBD1|TRBV2|TRBJ1-6|.
CASLRTGNSPLHF
TGTGCCAGCCTCCGGACAGGCAATTCACCCCTCCACTTT